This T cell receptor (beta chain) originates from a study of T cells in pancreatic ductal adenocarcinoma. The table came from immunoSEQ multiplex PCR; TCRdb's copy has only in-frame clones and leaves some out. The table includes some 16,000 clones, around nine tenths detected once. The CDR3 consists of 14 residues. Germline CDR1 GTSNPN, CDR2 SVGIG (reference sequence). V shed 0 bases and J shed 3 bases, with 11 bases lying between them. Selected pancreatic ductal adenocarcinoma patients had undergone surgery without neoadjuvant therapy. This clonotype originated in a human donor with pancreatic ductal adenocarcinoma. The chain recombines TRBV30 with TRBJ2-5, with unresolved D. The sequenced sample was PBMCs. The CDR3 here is CAWSVGRTKETQYF. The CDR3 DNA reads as TGTGCCTGGAGTGTGGGCAGAACCAAAGAGACCCAGTACTTC.